A single sample gave rise to the 30 T cell receptor beta chains below, sequenced in a study of blood T cells in healthy people across ages. A sample-barcoded 5' primer and a J-beta primer mix were used in a second PCR of about 7 to 12 cycles. TCRdb reprocessed the 5' RACE reads with MiXCR, giving one entry per CDR3 protein. This table holds 1.8 million or so distinct CDR3 sequences, roughly two fifths found once. The source material was blood. These receptors were obtained from a human donor in good health.

The V gene is TRBV7-2, the J gene TRBJ2-3; TRBD2 agrees at 12 bases. This CDR3 is 19 amino acids long. Trimming at V came to 1 base and at J to 4 bases, leaving 12 bases not matched to a gene. CDR1 is SGHTA and CDR2 is FQGNSA in the germline V gene. The CDR3 here is CASSLEASGGGKGADTQYF. CDR3 nucleotide sequence: TGTGCCAGCAGCTTAGAAGCTAGCGGGGGGGGGAAGGGGGCAGATACGCAGTATTTT.

Concerning this clonotype: The junction departs from the called germline gene at one end, perhaps through a read error. DNA for the CDR3: TGTGCCGGCAGTCCAAGGATTTTGGGAGGTGAGCAGTTCTTC. It specifies CAGSPRILGGEQFF. The V and J genes are TRBV3-1 and TRBJ2-1; TRBD2 might be the D (6 bases). This CDR3 is 14 amino acids long. Germline values: CDR1 LGHDT, CDR2 YNNKEL (reference sequence).

This rearrangement joins TRBV11-1 to TRBJ1-2, with 9 bases that match TRBD1. The CDR3 totals 16 residues. V shed 5 bases, J shed 4 bases, and the junction held 11 bases outside the gene matches. Germline CDR1 reads SGHAT; CDR2 reads FQDESV (reference sequence). The CDR3 DNA follows: TGTGCCAGCAGCGGCTCGCCGGGACAGGGAGTCTATGGCTACACCTTC. Translating it yields CASSGSPGQGVYGYTF.

This clonotype was seen only once. The CDR3 does not end in the conserved phenylalanine or tryptophan, so this is likely a read error. The CDR3 sequence: CASSLDIAGGNTQYL. The CDR3 DNA reads TGTGCCAGCAGCTTAGATATAGCGGGGGGTAATACGCAGTATTTG. The chain couples TRBV7-2 to TRBJ2-3; 10 bases are shared with TRBD2. Germline assignment: CDR1 SGHTA and CDR2 FQGNSA. There are 15 residues in the CDR3. After removal of 1 base from V and 7 bases from J, the junction contained 5 bases not matched to a gene.

The rearrangement joins TRBV5-1 to TRBJ2-3; D is unclear. This CDR3 is 15 amino acids long. CDR1 and CDR2 (germline): SGHRS, YFSETQ. Trimming removed 2 bases at V and 4 bases at J, with 14 bases between. The CDR3 region is CASSLLQIRADTQYF. CDR3 coding DNA: TGCGCCAGCAGCTTATTACAGATCAGAGCAGATACGCAGTATTTT.

This clonotype was detected only a few times. The chain couples TRBV7-6 to TRBJ1-2, with a possible D match to TRBD1 (5 bases). V dropped 5 bases and J dropped 8 bases, with 15 bases sitting between them. The CDR3 length is 13 residues. Looked up from germline, CDR1 is SGHVS and CDR2 is FNYEAQ. The CDR3: CASSQSPTGGYTF. The CDR3 DNA reads TGTGCCAGCAGCCAAAGTCCAACAGGCGGCTACACCTTC.

This chain uses TRBV5-1 with TRBJ2-6; D is uncertain. CDR1 is SGHRS, CDR2 YFSETQ, per germline. V lost 4 bases and J 0 bases, leaving 11 bases between the germline ends. The CDR3 is 16 residues long. The CDR3 region has the DNA TGCGCCAGCAGCCCGGGTCCGACCTCTGGGGCCAACGTCCTGACTTTC. It is translated as CASSPGPTSGANVLTF.

V is TRBV6-2 or TRBV6-3 and J is TRBJ2-5, with D possibly TRBD2 on 6 matching bases. Germline CDR1 MNHEY, CDR2 SVGEGT. Trimming stripped 5 bases from V and 5 bases from J, with 24 bases between. This CDR3 is 17 amino acids long. CDR3 sequence (DNA): TGTGCCAGCAGTCGCCCAACCGGGACTGGAGGTGTGGAGACCCAGTACTTC. As protein: CASSRPTGTGGVETQYF.

CDR3 nucleotide sequence: TGCAGCACTCAGGAGCCCGGGTTTGCTAACTATGGCTACACCTTC. It yields the protein CSTQEPGFANYGYTF. The chain uses TRBV29-1 and TRBJ1-2, with no clear D. The CDR3 has 15 amino acids. From germline, CDR1 is SQVTM and CDR2 ANQGSEA. The V gene lost 8 bases and the J gene lost 0 bases, with 19 bases spanning the gap.

The rearrangement links TRBV6-2 or TRBV6-3 to TRBJ2-7, with 8 nucleotides matching TRBD1. The germline V gene has CDR1 MNHEY and CDR2 SVGEGT. V gave up 7 bases and J gave up 3 bases; unmatched junction bases: 5. This CDR3 comprises 13 residues. In DNA, the CDR3 is TGTGCCAGCACCGAGGACAGGGTCTACGAGCAGTACTTC. Amino acid sequence: CASTEDRVYEQYF.

This clonotype appeared many times. V and J are TRBV20-1 and TRBJ1-2; no clear D gene. CDR1 is DFQATT and CDR2 is SNEGSKA in the germline V gene (reference sequence). This CDR3 contains 13 residues. The V and J ends lost 6 bases and 2 bases respectively, with 13 bases between them. In DNA, the CDR3 is TGCAGTGCAAGACCGGGCTTCAACTATGGCTACACCTTC. Amino acid sequence: CSARPGFNYGYTF.

V usage is TRBV29-1 and J usage is TRBJ1-1, with D tentatively TRBD1 (6 bases). Trimming took off 0 bases at V and 4 bases at J, with 12 bases between the two ends. This CDR3 comprises 14 residues. From germline, CDR1 is SQVTM and CDR2 ANQGSEA. The CDR3 loop is CSVEDHGRGTEAFF. CDR3 coding DNA: TGCAGCGTTGAAGATCACGGCAGGGGCACTGAAGCTTTCTTT.

V is TRBV4-3 and J is TRBJ2-3; 7 positions match TRBD1. Germline loops: CDR1 LGHNA, CDR2 YSLEER. The ends lost 4 bases at V and 2 bases at J; junction bases unmatched: 12. CDR3 length equals 17 residues. CDR3 loop: CASSRAAGRGNTDTQYF. CDR3 in DNA: TGCGCCAGCAGCCGAGCTGCAGGCAGGGGGAACACAGATACGCAGTATTTT.

The V call is TRBV15, the J call TRBJ2-3; maybe TRBD2 (5 bases). There are 12 residues in the CDR3. Germline CDR1 and CDR2: LNHNV and YYDKDF (reference sequence). The germline V and J ends were trimmed by 5 bases and 4 bases, with 7 bases remaining between them. CDR3 sequence (DNA): TGTGCCACCAGCCCGGGGTCAGATACGCAGTATTTT. It is translated as CATSPGSDTQYF.

This clonotype has more than one count but fewer than ten. The rearrangement joins TRBV24-1 to TRBJ2-1; maybe TRBD2 (6 bases). CDR1 KGHDR and CDR2 SFDVKD come from the germline V gene. The CDR3 totals 14 residues. Trimming took 0 bases from V and 7 from J, leaving 9 bases between them. CDR3 loop: CATSDLAGMNEQFF. The CDR3 DNA reads TGTGCCACCAGTGATTTGGCGGGAATGAATGAGCAGTTCTTC.

This clonotype was seen only a few times. The CDR3 reads CASSQDLEAGDEQFF. The CDR3 nucleotides are TGCGCCAGCAGCCAAGATCTCGAAGCGGGGGATGAGCAGTTCTTC. The chain employs TRBV4-1 and TRBJ2-1; 8 positions agree with TRBD2. The CDR3 loop spans 15 amino acids. V trimming: 0 bases; J trimming: 8 bases; junction bases outside the gene matches: 6. Germline CDR1 MGHRA, CDR2 YSYEKL.

Here the CDR3 DNA reads TGTGCCAGCTCACCCATAGCGGGGGACGGCAATGAGCAGTTCTTC. This encodes CASSPIAGDGNEQFF. The chain recombines TRBV18 with TRBJ2-1; 9 bases map to TRBD2. The CDR3 contains 15 residues. Germline V gene data show CDR1 as KGHSH and CDR2 as LQKENI. With V trimmed by 3 bases and J by 6 bases, 6 bases remained unmatched.

The V and J genes are TRBV30 and TRBJ1-1; D is uncertain. V lost 1 base, J lost 0 bases, and 9 bases lay in between. Germline CDR1 is GTSNPN and CDR2 is SVGIG (reference sequence). This CDR3 comprises 14 residues. CDR3 amino acids: CAWSADGLNTEAFF. The CDR3 DNA reads TGTGCCTGGAGTGCCGACGGTTTGAACACTGAAGCTTTCTTT.

V is TRBV6-1 and J is TRBJ2-7, with 7 bases matching TRBD1. Germline loops: CDR1 MNHNS, CDR2 SASEGT. The CDR3 is 14 amino acids. Trimming at V came to 1 base and at J to 4 bases, leaving 4 bases not matched to a gene. CDR3 sequence reads: CASSEVGQKYEQYF. The CDR3 DNA reads as TGTGCCAGCAGTGAAGTGGGACAGAAGTACGAGCAGTACTTC.

CDR3 region: CSVVTSGDTNQPQHF. Here the CDR3 DNA reads TGCAGCGTCGTCACCTCAGGGGATACCAATCAGCCCCAGCATTTT. The chain carries TRBV29-1 and TRBJ1-5; tentative D call: TRBD1 (6 bases). Trimming cost V 6 bases and J 3 bases, with 18 bases left between them. CDR1 is SQVTM, CDR2 ANQGSEA, per germline. The CDR3 has 15 residues.

The chain employs TRBV4-2 and TRBJ2-7, with D possibly matching TRBD1 (6 bases). V lost 0 bases and J 2 bases, leaving 17 bases between the germline ends. The CDR3 extends over 17 amino acids. Germline values: CDR1 LGHNA, CDR2 YNFKEQ. The CDR3, as DNA: TGTGCCAGCAGCCAAGATTTTAAATTTGAGGGGGCCTACGAGCAGTACTTC. Its protein product is CASSQDFKFEGAYEQYF.

The genes are TRBV7-7 and TRBJ1-4; TRBD1 is a possible D gene (5 bases). CDR3 length: 14 amino acids. V was shortened by 5 bases and J by 5 bases, with 12 bases between the two germline ends. CDR1 SSHAT and CDR2 FNYEAQ come from the germline V gene (reference sequence). The CDR3 loop is CASSPGHLNEKLFF. In nucleotides, the CDR3 is TGTGCCAGCAGCCCAGGACATCTCAATGAAAAACTGTTTTTT. The whole variable domain, remainder taken from reference TRBV7-7 and TRBJ1-4, is GAGVSQSPRYKVTKRGQDVTLRCDPISSHATLYWYQQALGQGPEFLTYFNYEAQPDKSGLPSDRFSAERPEGSISTLTIQRTEQRDSAMYRCASSPGHLNEKLFFGSGTQLSVL.

The chain has TRBV20-1 and TRBJ1-5; D is uncertain. This CDR3 region has 13 residues. V was cut by 3 bases and J by 4 bases, with 10 bases left in between. The V gene's germline CDR1 is DFQATT and CDR2 SNEGSKA (reference sequence). The CDR3 coding sequence is TGCAGTGCTAGGAAAGGCAGTAATCAGCCCCAGCATTTT. It is translated as CSARKGSNQPQHF.

In this sample, this clonotype turned up a few times. The CDR3 spells CSVVIGTRYEQYF. The CDR3 DNA follows: TGCAGCGTTGTGATTGGGACAAGATACGAGCAGTACTTC. The chain joins TRBV29-1 to TRBJ2-7, with TRBD1 as a possible D gene (6 bases). The CDR3 loop spans 13 amino acids. Trimming pared 4 bases from V and 4 bases from J, leaving 14 bases between. Per the germline V gene, CDR1 is SQVTM and CDR2 is ANQGSEA.

The chain links TRBV6-5 to TRBJ2-3; weak D call: TRBD1 (6 bases). This CDR3 is built from 15 residues. CDR1 is MNHEY, CDR2 SVGAGI, per germline. The V and J ends lost 2 bases and 3 bases respectively, with 12 bases between them. The CDR3 protein is CASSYTTGRTDTQYF. The CDR3 nucleotides are TGTGCCAGCAGTTACACGACAGGTCGTACAGATACGCAGTATTTT.

A word on this clonotype: The junction departs from the called germline gene at one end, perhaps through a read error. CDR3 sequence: CTSSLAGFEQYF. Written as DNA, the CDR3 is TGCACCAGCAGCTTGGCAGGGTTCGAGCAGTACTTC. The J gene is TRBJ2-4, the V gene TRBV5-1; D perhaps matches TRBD1 (5 bases). The end of the DNA aligns better with TRBJ2-7, so the J call may be wrong. Germline-derived CDR1 and CDR2 are SGHRS and YFSETQ. The CDR3 has 12 residues.

In its sample, this clonotype was seen many times. The chain couples TRBV4-1 to TRBJ2-7, with D possibly matching TRBD1 (6 bases). The germline V gene encodes CDR1 MGHRA and CDR2 YSYEKL. This CDR3 spans 13 amino acids. The ends were cut back, 1 base at V and 7 bases at J, with 11 bases in the middle. The CDR3 region is CASSQAQGYEQYF. CDR3 DNA sequence: TGCGCCAGCAGCCAAGCCCAGGGGTATGAGCAGTACTTC.

CDR3 sequence reads: CASSPNSRQPGQPQHF. The DNA of the CDR3 is TGTGCCAGCTCACCAAACAGTCGACAACCCGGTCAGCCCCAGCATTTT. The chain joins TRBV18 to TRBJ1-5, with no clear D. Trimming removed 2 bases at V and 6 bases at J, with 17 bases between. This CDR3 spans 16 amino acids. Germline V gene lookup returns CDR1 KGHSH and CDR2 LQKENI.

This chain links TRBV12-3 or TRBV12-4 with TRBJ2-2; 8 positions agree with TRBD2. Trimming took 8 bases from V and 5 from J; bases not matched to a gene: 13. CDR3 length equals 16 residues. The CDR3 loop reads CASPMRSGAGTGELFF. DNA of the CDR3: TGTGCCAGCCCTATGCGTAGCGGGGCGGGGACCGGGGAGCTGTTTTTT.

This clonotype has a single count. The CDR3 loop reads CSAGIASGGDEQFF. CDR3 nucleotides: TGCAGTGCTGGTATCGCTAGCGGGGGCGATGAGCAGTTCTTC. This chain links TRBV20-1 with TRBJ2-1, with 10 bases identical to TRBD2. CDR3 length equals 14 residues. Per germline, CDR1 DFQATT and CDR2 SNEGSKA (reference sequence). After removal of 5 bases from V and 8 bases from J, the junction contained 9 bases not matched to a gene.